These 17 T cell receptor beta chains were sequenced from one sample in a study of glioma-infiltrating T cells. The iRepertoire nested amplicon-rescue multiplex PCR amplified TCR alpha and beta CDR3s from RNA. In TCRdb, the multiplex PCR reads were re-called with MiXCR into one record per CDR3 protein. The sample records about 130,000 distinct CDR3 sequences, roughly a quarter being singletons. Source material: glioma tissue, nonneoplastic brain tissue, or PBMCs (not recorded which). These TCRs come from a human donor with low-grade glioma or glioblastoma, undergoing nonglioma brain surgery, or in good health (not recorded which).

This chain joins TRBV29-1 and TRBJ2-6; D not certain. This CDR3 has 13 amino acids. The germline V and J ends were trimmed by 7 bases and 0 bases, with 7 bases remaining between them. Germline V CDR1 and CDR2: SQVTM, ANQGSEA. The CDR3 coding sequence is TGCAGCGGCCTGCTCTCTGGGGCCAACGTCCTGACTTTC. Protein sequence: CSGLLSGANVLTF.

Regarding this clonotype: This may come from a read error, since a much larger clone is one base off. The CDR3 loop reads CSARGPGQGIF. CDR3 nucleotide sequence: TGCAGTGCTAGAGGTCCAGGCCAGGGAATCTTC. V is TRBV20-1 and J is TRBJ2-1; maybe TRBD1 (5 bases). The CDR3 covers 11 residues. Germline V gives CDR1 DFQATT, CDR2 SNEGSKA (reference sequence).

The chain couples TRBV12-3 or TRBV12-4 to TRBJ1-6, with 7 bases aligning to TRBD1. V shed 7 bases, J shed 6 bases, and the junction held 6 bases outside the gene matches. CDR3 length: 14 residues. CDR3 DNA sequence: TGTGCCAGCACTTCAGGGGGGCTTAATTCACCCCTCCACTTT. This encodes CASTSGGLNSPLHF.

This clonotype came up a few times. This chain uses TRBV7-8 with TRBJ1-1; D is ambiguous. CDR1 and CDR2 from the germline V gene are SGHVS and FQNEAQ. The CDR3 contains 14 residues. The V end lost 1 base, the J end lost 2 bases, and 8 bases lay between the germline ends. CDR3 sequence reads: CASSLGAGNTEAFF. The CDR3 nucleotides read TGTGCCAGCAGCTTAGGAGCTGGCAACACTGAAGCTTTCTTT.

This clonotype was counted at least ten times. CDR3 sequence: CASSYSGMEANYGYTF. In DNA form, the CDR3 reads TGTGCCAGCAGTTACTCCGGGATGGAGGCTAACTATGGCTACACCTTC. The chain recombines TRBV6-6 with TRBJ1-2; D is undetermined. CDR1 and CDR2 from the germline V gene are MNHNY and SVGAGI (reference sequence). CDR3 length: 16 residues. V lost 0 bases and J lost 0, with 11 bases in between.

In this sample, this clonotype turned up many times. DNA of the CDR3: TGTGCCAGCAGTTTATCGGCAGGGTCCGAGCAGTACGTC. Translated: CASSLSAGSEQYV. The chain has TRBV27 and TRBJ2-7, with a weak D call TRBD1 (5 bases). CDR1 is MNHEY, CDR2 SMNVEV, per germline (reference sequence). The CDR3 consists of 13 residues. Deletions cut 0 bases from V and 6 bases from J, with 9 bases between.

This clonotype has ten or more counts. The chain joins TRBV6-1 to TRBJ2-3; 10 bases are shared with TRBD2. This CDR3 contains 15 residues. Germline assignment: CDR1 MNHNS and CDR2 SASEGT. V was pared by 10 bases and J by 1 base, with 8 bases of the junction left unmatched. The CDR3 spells CATSGGAARTDTQYF. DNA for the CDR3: TGTGCCACCAGCGGGGGGGCTGCCCGCACAGATACGCAGTATTTT.

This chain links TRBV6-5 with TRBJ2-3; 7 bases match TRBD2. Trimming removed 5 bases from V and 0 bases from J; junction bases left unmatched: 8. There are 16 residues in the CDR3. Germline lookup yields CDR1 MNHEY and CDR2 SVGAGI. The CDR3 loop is CASSQLARQSTDTQYF. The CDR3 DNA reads TGTGCCAGCAGTCAACTAGCGCGGCAAAGCACAGATACGCAGTATTTT.

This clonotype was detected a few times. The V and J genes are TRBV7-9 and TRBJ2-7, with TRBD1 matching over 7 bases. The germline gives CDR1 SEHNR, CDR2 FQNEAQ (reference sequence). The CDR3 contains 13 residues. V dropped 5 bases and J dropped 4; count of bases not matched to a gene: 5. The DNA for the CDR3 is TGTGCCAGCAGCCGACAGACAGGGTACGAGCAGTACGTC. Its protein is CASSRQTGYEQYV.

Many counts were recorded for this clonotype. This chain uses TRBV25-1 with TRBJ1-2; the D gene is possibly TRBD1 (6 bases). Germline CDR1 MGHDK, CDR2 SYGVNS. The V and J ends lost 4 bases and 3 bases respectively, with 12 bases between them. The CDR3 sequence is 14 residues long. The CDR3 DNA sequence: TGTGCCAGCAGTGCCACAGGGCTGGACTATGGCTACACCTTC. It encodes CASSATGLDYGYTF.

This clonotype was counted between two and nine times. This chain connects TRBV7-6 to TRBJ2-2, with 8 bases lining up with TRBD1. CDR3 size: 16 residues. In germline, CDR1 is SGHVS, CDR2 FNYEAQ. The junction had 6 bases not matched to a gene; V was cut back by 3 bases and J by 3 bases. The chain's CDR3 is CASSLGRQGYTGELFF. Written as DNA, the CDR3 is TGTGCCAGCAGCTTGGGGCGACAGGGGTACACCGGGGAGCTGTTTTTT. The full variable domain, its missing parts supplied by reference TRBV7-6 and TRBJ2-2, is GAGVSQSPRYKVTKRGQDVALRCDPISGHVSLYWYRQALGQGPEFLTYFNYEAQQDKSGLPNDRFSAERPEGSISTLTIQRTEQRDSAMYRCASSLGRQGYTGELFFGEGSRLTVL.

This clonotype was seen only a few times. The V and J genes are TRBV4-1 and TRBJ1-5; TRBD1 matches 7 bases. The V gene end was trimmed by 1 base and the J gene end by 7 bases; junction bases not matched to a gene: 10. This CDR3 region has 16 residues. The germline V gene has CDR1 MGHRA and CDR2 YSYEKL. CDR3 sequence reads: CASSQVAGGKGQPQHF. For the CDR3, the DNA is TGCGCCAGCAGCCAAGTGGCAGGGGGAAAGGGGCAGCCCCAGCATTTT.

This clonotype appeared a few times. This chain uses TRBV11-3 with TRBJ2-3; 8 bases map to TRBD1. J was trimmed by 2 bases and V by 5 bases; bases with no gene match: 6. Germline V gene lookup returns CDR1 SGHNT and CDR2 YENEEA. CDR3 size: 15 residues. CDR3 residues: CASSPGQVTTDTQYF. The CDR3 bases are TGTGCCAGCAGCCCGGGACAGGTGACCACAGATACGCAGTATTTT. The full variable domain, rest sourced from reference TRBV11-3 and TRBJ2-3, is EAGVVQSPRYKIIEKKQPVAFWCNPISGHNTLYWYLQNLGQGPELLIRYENEEAVDDSQLPKDRFSAERLKGVDSTLKIQPAELGDSAVYLCASSPGQVTTDTQYFGPGTRLTVL.

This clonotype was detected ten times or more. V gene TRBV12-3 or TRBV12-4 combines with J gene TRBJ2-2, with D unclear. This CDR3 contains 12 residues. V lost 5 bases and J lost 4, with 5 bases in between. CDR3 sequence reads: CASSGPTGELFF. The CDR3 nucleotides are TGTGCCAGCAGTGGGCCCACCGGGGAGCTGTTTTTT.

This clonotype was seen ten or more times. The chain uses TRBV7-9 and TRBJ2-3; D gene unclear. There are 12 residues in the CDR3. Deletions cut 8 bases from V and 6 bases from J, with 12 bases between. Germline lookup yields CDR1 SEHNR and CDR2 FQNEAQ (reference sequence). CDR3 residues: CASGVGADTQYF. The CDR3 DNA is TGTGCCAGCGGGGTTGGTGCGGATACGCAGTATTTT.

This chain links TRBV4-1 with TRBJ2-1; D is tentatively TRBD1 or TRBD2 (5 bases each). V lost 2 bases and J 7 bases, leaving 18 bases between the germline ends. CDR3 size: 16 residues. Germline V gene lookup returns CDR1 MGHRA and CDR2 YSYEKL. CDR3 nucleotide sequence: TGCGCCAGCAGCCAACTTGGGCGGGCTAAGGGGAATGAGCAGTTCTTC. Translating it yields CASSQLGRAKGNEQFF.

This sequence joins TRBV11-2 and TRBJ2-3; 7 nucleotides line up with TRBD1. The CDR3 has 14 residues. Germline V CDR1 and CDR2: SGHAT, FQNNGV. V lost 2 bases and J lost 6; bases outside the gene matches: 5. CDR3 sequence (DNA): TGTGCCAGCAGCTTAAGGACAGGATACGATACGCAGTATTTT. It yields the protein CASSLRTGYDTQYF.